A selection of T cell receptor beta chains follows, all from one sample in a study of cytomegalovirus exposure and HLA in healthy donors. Some clones are missing from TCRdb's copy, which holds only in-frame ones; the method was immunoSEQ multiplex PCR. This table holds about 190,000 clones, about four fifths found once. Input material: PBMCs. The origin of the receptors is a woman aged 35 to 49 in good health and CMV-seronegative. CDR3s include the opening cysteine and the closing phenylalanine or tryptophan. The D gene is left open where the match is weak. Size is stated for part of the rows, as once, few or many counts, or as a class when the clone is expanded.

D gene: TRBD2
clone size: once
V gene: TRBV7-9
J gene: TRBJ2-3
CDR3 protein: CASSQGTSETDTQYF
CDR3 DNA: TGTGCCAGCAGCCAAGGCACTAGCGAGACAGATACGCAGTATTTT

D gene: TRBD2
clone size: NA
V gene: TRBV11-2
J gene: TRBJ2-3
CDR3 protein: CASSLDPGLAGDTQYF
CDR3 DNA: TGTGCCAGCAGCTTAGATCCTGGACTAGCAGGAGATACGCAGTATTTT

D gene: TRBD2
clone size: NA
V gene: TRBV6-5
J gene: TRBJ2-3
CDR3 protein: CASSGLAGGKDTQYF
CDR3 DNA: TGTGCCAGCAGTGGACTAGCGGGAGGGAAAGATACGCAGTATTTT

D gene: NA
clone size: NA
V gene: TRBV7-9
J gene: TRBJ1-2
CDR3 protein: CASSLVSAGSYGYTF
CDR3 DNA: TGTGCCAGCAGCTTAGTATCGGCGGGGAGCTATGGCTACACCTTC

D gene: TRBD1
clone size: few
V gene: TRBV19
J gene: TRBJ2-5
CDR3 protein: CASRQGRETQYF
CDR3 DNA: TGTGCCAGCCGACAGGGAAGAGAGACCCAGTACTTC

D gene: NA
clone size: NA
V gene: TRBV27
J gene: TRBJ1-5
CDR3 protein: CASSRWGGTAGNQPQHF
CDR3 DNA: TGTGCCAGCAGTCGTTGGGGAGGGACCGCGGGCAATCAGCCCCAGCATTTT

D gene: TRBD2
clone size: NA
V gene: TRBV7-3
J gene: TRBJ2-1
CDR3 protein: CASSFRTSEDEQFF
CDR3 DNA: TGTGCCAGCAGCTTCCGGACTAGCGAGGATGAGCAGTTCTTC

D gene: NA
clone size: NA
V gene: TRBV9
J gene: TRBJ1-5
CDR3 protein: CASGGYSNQPQHF
CDR3 DNA: TGTGCGTCGGGGGGGTATAGCAATCAGCCCCAGCATTTT

D gene: TRBD1
clone size: NA
V gene: TRBV27
J gene: TRBJ2-1
CDR3 protein: CASSLGQGAWRERSYNEQFF
CDR3 DNA: TGTGCCAGCAGTCTGGGACAGGGGGCTTGGCGGGAGCGTTCCTACAATGAGCAGTTCTTC

D gene: NA
clone size: NA
V gene: TRBV9
J gene: TRBJ1-2
CDR3 protein: CASKDSTYGYTF
CDR3 DNA: TGTGCCAGCAAGGACAGTACATATGGCTACACCTTC

D gene: TRBD1
clone size: NA
V gene: TRBV19
J gene: TRBJ1-2
CDR3 protein: CASSAQGASFEGYTF
CDR3 DNA: TGTGCCAGTAGTGCACAGGGGGCAAGTTTCGAAGGCTACACCTTC

D gene: TRBD2
clone size: NA
V gene: TRBV29-1
J gene: TRBJ2-1
CDR3 protein: CSVDLAGGPVNEQFF
CDR3 DNA: TGCAGCGTGGACCTAGCGGGAGGGCCCGTCAATGAGCAGTTCTTC

D gene: TRBD1
clone size: once
V gene: TRBV9
J gene: TRBJ1-2
CDR3 protein: CASSVSGTGSSYTF
CDR3 DNA: TGTGCCAGCAGCGTGTCCGGGACAGGGTCCAGCTACACCTTC

D gene: NA
clone size: NA
V gene: TRBV6-6
J gene: TRBJ2-7
CDR3 protein: CASSYWGPDEQYF
CDR3 DNA: TGTGCCAGCAGTTACTGGGGGCCCGACGAGCAGTACTTC

D gene: NA
clone size: NA
V gene: TRBV9
J gene: TRBJ2-7
CDR3 protein: CASSVGGGSSEQYF
CDR3 DNA: TGTGCCAGCAGCGTAGGCGGTGGGTCGAGCGAGCAGTACTTC

D gene: NA
clone size: NA
V gene: TRBV6-1
J gene: TRBJ2-5
CDR3 protein: CASRPSGTAGTQYF
CDR3 DNA: TGTGCCAGCAGGCCCAGCGGAACCGCCGGGACCCAGTACTTC

D gene: TRBD1
clone size: NA
V gene: TRBV19
J gene: TRBJ1-5
CDR3 protein: CASSISQGVHQHF
CDR3 DNA: TGTGCCAGTAGTATCAGTCAGGGGGTGCACCAGCATTTT

D gene: NA
clone size: NA
V gene: TRBV7-3
J gene: TRBJ2-5
CDR3 protein: CASSHLYQETQYF
CDR3 DNA: TGTGCCAGCAGCCACTTGTACCAAGAGACCCAGTACTTC

D gene: NA
clone size: NA
V gene: TRBV7-2
J gene: TRBJ1-3
CDR3 protein: CASSPNGGPYSGNTIYF
CDR3 DNA: TGTGCCAGCAGCCCAAATGGGGGCCCCTACTCTGGAAACACCATATATTTT

D gene: TRBD2
clone size: NA
V gene: TRBV7-6
J gene: TRBJ2-2
CDR3 protein: CASSRTSGGSITGELFF
CDR3 DNA: TGTGCCAGCAGCCGTACAAGTGGCGGGAGCATCACCGGGGAGCTGTTTTTT

D gene: TRBD1
clone size: NA
V gene: TRBV6-6
J gene: TRBJ2-1
CDR3 protein: CASRTGGSYNEQFF
CDR3 DNA: TGTGCCAGCAGGACAGGGGGGAGTTACAATGAGCAGTTCTTC

D gene: TRBD1
clone size: NA
V gene: TRBV19
J gene: TRBJ2-5
CDR3 protein: CASSIEPTGVRGKTQYF
CDR3 DNA: TGTGCCAGTAGTATAGAACCTACAGGGGTTCGGGGAAAGACCCAGTACTTC

D gene: NA
clone size: NA
V gene: TRBV10-3
J gene: TRBJ2-1
CDR3 protein: CAISSEKSSYNEQFF
CDR3 DNA: TGTGCCATCAGTTCCGAGAAGAGCTCCTACAATGAGCAGTTCTTC

D gene: TRBD1
clone size: few
V gene: TRBV29-1
J gene: TRBJ2-3
CDR3 protein: CSVLTTGVPTDTQYF
CDR3 DNA: TGCAGCGTCCTCACCACAGGGGTCCCCACAGATACGCAGTATTTT

D gene: TRBD1
clone size: once
V gene: TRBV9
J gene: TRBJ1-5
CDR3 protein: CASSVVGRQGAAKGNQPQHF
CDR3 DNA: TGTGCCAGCAGCGTAGTTGGTCGACAGGGGGCCGCGAAAGGCAATCAGCCCCAGCATTTT

D gene: TRBD1
clone size: NA
V gene: TRBV13
J gene: TRBJ1-5
CDR3 protein: CASSFRQGGGQPQHF
CDR3 DNA: TGTGCCAGCAGCTTTAGGCAGGGGGGCGGCCAGCCCCAACATTTT

D gene: TRBD1
clone size: NA
V gene: TRBV27
J gene: TRBJ1-1
CDR3 protein: CASSSPAGTGFITEAFF
CDR3 DNA: TGTGCCAGCAGTTCACCCGCCGGGACAGGGTTCATTACTGAAGCTTTCTTT

D gene: TRBD1
clone size: NA
V gene: TRBV14
J gene: TRBJ1-2
CDR3 protein: CASSRDSDYGYTF
CDR3 DNA: TGTGCCAGCAGCCGGGACAGCGACTATGGCTACACCTTC

D gene: TRBD2
clone size: NA
V gene: TRBV7-2
J gene: TRBJ2-1
CDR3 protein: CASSFPSGTSGIIEQFF
CDR3 DNA: TGTGCCAGCAGCTTCCCCTCCGGGACTAGCGGGATAATTGAGCAGTTCTTC

D gene: NA
clone size: once
V gene: TRBV11-3
J gene: TRBJ1-2
CDR3 protein: CASSLDSRSGGYTF
CDR3 DNA: TGTGCCAGCAGCTTAGACTCCAGAAGTGGTGGCTACACCTTC

D gene: NA
clone size: NA
V gene: TRBV7-2
J gene: TRBJ1-1
CDR3 protein: CASSLGGVMNTEAFF
CDR3 DNA: TGTGCCAGCAGCTTGGGGGGGGTCATGAACACTGAAGCTTTCTTT

D gene: NA
clone size: once
V gene: TRBV6-1
J gene: TRBJ1-2
CDR3 protein: CASSPMGSYGYTF
CDR3 DNA: TGTGCCAGCAGTCCCATGGGCTCCTATGGCTACACCTTC

D gene: TRBD2
clone size: NA
V gene: TRBV5-6
J gene: TRBJ2-7
CDR3 protein: CASSSGTRIYEQYF
CDR3 DNA: TGTGCCAGCAGCTCTGGGACTAGAATCTACGAGCAGTACTTC

D gene: NA
clone size: NA
V gene: TRBV4-1
J gene: TRBJ2-3
CDR3 protein: CASSPTGRTDTQYF
CDR3 DNA: TGCGCCAGCAGCCCGACAGGTCGCACAGATACGCAGTATTTT

D gene: NA
clone size: NA
V gene: TRBV11-2
J gene: TRBJ2-7
CDR3 protein: CASSLDQIYEQYF
CDR3 DNA: TGTGCCAGCAGCTTAGATCAGATATACGAGCAGTACTTC

D gene: TRBD1
clone size: NA
V gene: TRBV5-1
J gene: TRBJ2-7
CDR3 protein: CASSFSTGSYEQYF
CDR3 DNA: TGCGCCAGCAGCTTCTCGACAGGGAGCTACGAGCAGTACTTC

D gene: NA
clone size: NA
V gene: TRBV27
J gene: TRBJ2-5
CDR3 protein: CASSLSELQETQYF
CDR3 DNA: TGTGCCAGCAGTTTATCTGAACTCCAAGAGACCCAGTACTTC

D gene: TRBD1
clone size: NA
V gene: TRBV9
J gene: TRBJ2-5
CDR3 protein: CASSATGGGLGAQYF
CDR3 DNA: TGTGCCAGCAGCGCGACAGGGGGCGGGCTCGGGGCCCAGTACTTC

D gene: NA
clone size: NA
V gene: TRBV7-2
J gene: TRBJ2-5
CDR3 protein: CASSPSGTPARETQYF
CDR3 DNA: TGTGCCAGCAGCCCATCCGGGACACCCGCTCGAGAGACCCAGTACTTC

D gene: NA
clone size: NA
V gene: TRBV28
J gene: TRBJ1-5
CDR3 protein: CASRSGRGPYSNQPQHF
CDR3 DNA: TGTGCCAGCCGATCAGGCAGGGGCCCCTATAGCAATCAGCCCCAGCATTTT

D gene: NA
clone size: NA
V gene: TRBV5-5
J gene: TRBJ2-2
CDR3 protein: CASSFGGIIQGNTGELFF
CDR3 DNA: TGTGCCAGCAGCTTTGGGGGTATTATACAGGGTAACACCGGGGAGCTGTTTTTT

D gene: NA
clone size: few
V gene: TRBV6-5
J gene: TRBJ2-2
CDR3 protein: CASSYRGSNTGELFF
CDR3 DNA: TGTGCCAGCAGTTACAGGGGCTCAAACACCGGGGAGCTGTTTTTT

D gene: TRBD2
clone size: NA
V gene: TRBV6-5
J gene: TRBJ2-7
CDR3 protein: CASRKWTSGNYEQYF
CDR3 DNA: TGTGCCAGCAGGAAATGGACTAGCGGAAACTACGAGCAGTACTTC

D gene: NA
clone size: NA
V gene: TRBV28
J gene: TRBJ2-6
CDR3 protein: CASRSPGHSGANVLTF
CDR3 DNA: TGTGCCAGCAGGTCCCCAGGGCATTCAGGGGCCAACGTCCTGACTTTC

D gene: TRBD1
clone size: NA
V gene: TRBV30
J gene: TRBJ1-3
CDR3 protein: CAWRTDRLGNTIYF
CDR3 DNA: TGTGCCTGGAGGACGGACAGGTTGGGAAACACCATATATTTT

D gene: NA
clone size: few
V gene: TRBV5-4
J gene: TRBJ2-5
CDR3 protein: CASSLPSQETQYF
CDR3 DNA: TGTGCCAGCAGCTTGCCTAGCCAGGAGACCCAGTACTTC

D gene: NA
clone size: NA
V gene: TRBV29-1
J gene: TRBJ1-2
CDR3 protein: CSGQDRGYGYTF
CDR3 DNA: TGCAGCGGACAGGACCGCGGATATGGCTACACCTTC

D gene: NA
clone size: NA
V gene: TRBV5-1
J gene: TRBJ1-2
CDR3 protein: CASSFPGVDGYTF
CDR3 DNA: TGCGCCAGCAGCTTCCCAGGGGTTGACGGCTACACCTTC

D gene: TRBD2
clone size: few
V gene: TRBV18
J gene: TRBJ2-3
CDR3 protein: CASSPQLADSTDTQYF
CDR3 DNA: TGTGCCAGCTCACCACAACTAGCGGACAGCACAGATACGCAGTATTTT

D gene: NA
clone size: NA
V gene: TRBV2
J gene: TRBJ1-1
CDR3 protein: CASVQGYTEAFF
CDR3 DNA: TGTGCCAGCGTGCAGGGTTACACTGAAGCTTTCTTT